These T cell receptor beta chains were read from a single sample in a study of T cells in Graves' hyperthyroidism and ophthalmopathy. TCRdb ran MiXCR on the multiplex PCR reads and lists one entry per CDR3 protein. This table holds around 390,000 distinct CDR3 sequences, around 15% found once. The sequencing sample was made of blood. The source of these receptors is a woman aged 25 to 39 with Graves' ophthalmopathy. CDR3s include the opening cysteine and the closing phenylalanine or tryptophan. A D gene is named only where the DNA matches it firmly. Expanded clones are given a class, and other clones once, few, many or no size at all.

>TRBV19|.|few|TRBJ1-4
TGTGCCAGTAGTGCCCGTGGGACTAATGAAAAACTGTTTTTT
CASSARGTNEKLFF
>TRBV11-3|TRBD1|.|TRBJ2-1
TGTGCCAGCAGCTTAGGAGGGGGCCTACACAATGAGCAGTTCTTC
CASSLGGGLHNEQFF
>TRBV11-1|.|few|TRBJ1-1
TGTGCCAACAGCTTAGAGGGGAACACTGAAACTTTCTTT
CANSLEGNTETFF
>TRBV10-3|TRBD1|.|TRBJ1-1
TGTGCCATCAGTGATTCCGGGACAGGGTTTAACGCTTTCTTT
CAISDSGTGFNAFF
>TRBV7-8|.|many|TRBJ1-5
TGTGCCAGCAGCTTAGGGGCACCTAATAGCAATCAGCCCCAGCATTTT
CASSLGAPNSNQPQHF
>TRBV2|.|many|TRBJ1-2
TGTGCCAGCAGTAGGGACACGGATGGCTACACCTTC
CASSRDTDGYTF
>TRBV12-5|TRBD1|.|TRBJ2-2
TGTGCTAGTGGTCCCCCGGACAGGGGTGCCACCGGGGAGCTGTTTTTT
CASGPPDRGATGELFF
>TRBV6-1|TRBD1|many|TRBJ1-5
TGTGCCAGCAGTACGACAGGGGCTAGCAATCAGCCCCAGCATTTT
CASSTTGASNQPQHF
>TRBV20-1|TRBD1|many|TRBJ1-6
TGCAGTGCTAGAGAACAGGGGATAAATTCACCCCTCCACTTT
CSAREQGINSPLHF
>TRBV11-2|.|many|TRBJ1-1
.
CASSLVFWQGENTEAFF
>TRBV28|TRBD2|few|TRBJ2-2
TGTGCCAGCACCGGGACTAGCGGGGGGGCAACCGGGGAGCTGTTTTTT
CASTGTSGGATGELFF
>TRBV28|TRBD2|many|TRBJ2-7
TGTGCCAGCAGTTTTGTGTCTAGCGGGGGGGCTTACGAGCAGTACTTC
CASSFVSSGGAYEQYF
>TRBV11-2|TRBD1|many|TRBJ1-2
TGTGCCAGCAGCTTGGACAGGGTCGGTTGGAGCTACACCTTC
CASSLDRVGWSYTF
>TRBV20-1|.|.|TRBJ1-1
TGCAGTGCTAGAGATGGTCCGGGGATGAACACTGAAGCTTTCTTT
CSARDGPGMNTEAFF
>TRBV11-3|.|few|TRBJ2-5
TGTGCCAGCAGCCCCCGTGGTAGCGGTACCCAAGAGACCCAGTACTTC
CASSPRGSGTQETQYF
>TRBV12-3/TRBV12-4|.|many|TRBJ1-1
TGTGCCAGCGCGACAAACGGGAAAGATGAAGCTTTCTTT
CASATNGKDEAFF
>TRBV19|.|many|TRBJ1-2
TGTGCCAGTAGGGCCGGAAGCTATGGCTACACCTTC
CASRAGSYGYTF
>TRBV28|TRBD2|many|TRBJ2-5
TGTGCCAGCAGCCAGCGACTAGCGGGGGGCCAAGAGACCCAGTACTTC
CASSQRLAGGQETQYF
>TRBV30|TRBD2|many|TRBJ2-1
TGTGCCTGGAGGCCCCCAGCGGGGCCCTACAATGAGCAGTTCTTC
CAWRPPAGPYNEQFF
>TRBV4-1|.|many|TRBJ2-3
TGCGCCAGCAGCCAAACAGGGGATACGCAGTATTTT
CASSQTGDTQYF
>TRBV20-1|.|few|TRBJ2-1
TGCAGTGCTAGAGGCTGGGGGGCGGTCAATGAGCAGTTCTTC
CSARGWGAVNEQFF
>TRBV5-5|TRBD2|.|TRBJ2-1
TGTGCCAGCAGCTCGACCCGACTAGCGAGCGGATACAATGAGCAGTTCTTC
CASSSTRLASGYNEQFF
>TRBV5-1|.|many|TRBJ1-1
TGCGCCAGCAGCCCATCTTATAGACAGTCCGCCTACACTGAAGCTTTCTTT
CASSPSYRQSAYTEAFF
>TRBV7-6|.|many|TRBJ1-1
TGTGCCAGCAGCCAACGTACCCGGGGAGACACTGAAGCTTTCTTT
CASSQRTRGDTEAFF
>TRBV4-2|TRBD2|.|TRBJ2-4
TGTGCCAGCAGCCAAGACCCCCTAGCGGGGGAAAACATTCAGTACTTC
CASSQDPLAGENIQYF
>TRBV28|TRBD1|many|TRBJ2-1
TGTGCCAGCAGTCCGCGACAGGGGCTAATAAATGAGCAGTTCTTC
CASSPRQGLINEQFF
>TRBV30|TRBD1|.|TRBJ1-5
TGTGCCTGGAACGGACAGGGGGTAATTGGTCAGCCCCAGCATTTT
CAWNGQGVIGQPQHF
>TRBV12-3/TRBV12-4|.|many|TRBJ2-7
TGTGCCAGCAGCCACCCCTCACAGGGGGGGAGCTCCTACGAGCAGTACTTC
CASSHPSQGGSSYEQYF
>TRBV3-1|TRBD2|.|TRBJ2-1
TGTGCCAGCAGCCAAGTAGCGGGGGGGCCGAATGAGCAGTTCTTC
CASSQVAGGPNEQFF
>TRBV28|TRBD2|few|TRBJ2-2
TGTGCCAGCAGTCCCCCCGGGACTAGCGCCTTGAACACCGGGGAGCTGTTTTTT
CASSPPGTSALNTGELFF
>TRBV4-1|TRBD2|once|TRBJ2-5
TGCGCCAGCAGCCCGCAAAGCGGGGGGGCTGGGGAGACCCAGTACTTC
CASSPQSGGAGETQYF
>TRBV18|.|many|TRBJ1-2
TGTGCCAGCTCACCAGTCAGGCGACCTTATGGCTACACCTTC
CASSPVRRPYGYTF
>TRBV7-9|TRBD2|many|TRBJ2-5
TGTGCCAGCAGCTTAGCCCGTCTGCGGGGGGGCCAAGAGACCCAGTACTTC
CASSLARLRGGQETQYF